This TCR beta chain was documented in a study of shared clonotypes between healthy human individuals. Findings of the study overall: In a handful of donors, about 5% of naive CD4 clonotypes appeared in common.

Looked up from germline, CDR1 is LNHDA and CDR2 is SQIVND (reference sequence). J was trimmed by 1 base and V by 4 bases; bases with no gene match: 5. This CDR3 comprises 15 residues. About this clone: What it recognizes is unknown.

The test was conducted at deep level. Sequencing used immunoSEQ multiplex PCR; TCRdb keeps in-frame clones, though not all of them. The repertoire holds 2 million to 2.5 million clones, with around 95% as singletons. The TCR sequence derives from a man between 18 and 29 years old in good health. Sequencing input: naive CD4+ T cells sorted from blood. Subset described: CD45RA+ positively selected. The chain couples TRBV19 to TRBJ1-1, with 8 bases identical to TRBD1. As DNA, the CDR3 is TGTGCCAGTAGTACCGCGACAGGGGCGAACACTGAAGCTTTCTTT. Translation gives CASSTATGANTEAFF.